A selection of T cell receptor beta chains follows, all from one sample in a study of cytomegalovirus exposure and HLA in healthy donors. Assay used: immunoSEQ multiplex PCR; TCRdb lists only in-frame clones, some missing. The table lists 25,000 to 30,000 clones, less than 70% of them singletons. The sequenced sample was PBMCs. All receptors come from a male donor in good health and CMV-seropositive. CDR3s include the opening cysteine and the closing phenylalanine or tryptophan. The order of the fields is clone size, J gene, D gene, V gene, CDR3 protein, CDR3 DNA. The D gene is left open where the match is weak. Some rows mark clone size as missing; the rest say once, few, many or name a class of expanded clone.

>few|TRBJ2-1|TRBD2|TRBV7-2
CASSLGPLAGNPPEQFF
TGTGCCAGCAGCTTAGGACCCCTAGCGGGAAACCCACCTGAGCAGTTCTTC
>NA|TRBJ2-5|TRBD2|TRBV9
CASSLSGSETQYF
TGTGCCAGCAGCCTGAGCGGGAGCGAGACCCAGTACTTC
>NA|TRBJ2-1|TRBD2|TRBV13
CASSQSGGAYEQFF
TGTGCCAGCAGCCAGTCCGGGGGGGCTTACGAGCAGTTCTTC
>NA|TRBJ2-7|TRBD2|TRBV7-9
CASSSLGTNSYEQYF
TGTGCCAGCAGCTCTCTCGGGACTAACTCCTACGAGCAGTACTTC
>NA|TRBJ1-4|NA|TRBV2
CASSPGGGDNEKLFF
TGTGCCAGCAGTCCCGGAGGGGGGGATAATGAAAAACTGTTTTTT
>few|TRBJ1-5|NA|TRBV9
CASSMGGSSNQPQHF
TGTGCCAGCAGCATGGGGGGATCTAGCAATCAGCCCCAGCATTTT
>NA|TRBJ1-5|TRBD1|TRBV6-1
CASSPTGVFGQPQHF
TGTGCCAGCAGTCCGACAGGGGTTTTTGGTCAGCCCCAGCATTTT
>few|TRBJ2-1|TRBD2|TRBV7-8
CASSGGQREPTNEQFF
TGTGCCAGCAGCGGAGGCCAGCGGGAGCCTACCAATGAGCAGTTCTTC
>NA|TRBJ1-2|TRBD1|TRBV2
CARTGGPGYTF
TGTGCCAGGACAGGGGGTCCTGGCTACACCTTC
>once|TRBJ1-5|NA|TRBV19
CASSPARDNNQPQHF
TGTGCCAGTAGTCCTGCTCGGGACAACAATCAGCCCCAGCATTTT
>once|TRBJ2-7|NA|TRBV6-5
CASSYSQRAYEQYF
TGTGCCAGCAGTTACTCCCAGCGCGCCTACGAGCAGTACTTC
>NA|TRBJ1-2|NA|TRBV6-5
CASSGARQAYGYTF
TGTGCCAGCAGTGGGGCCCGACAGGCCTATGGCTACACCTTC
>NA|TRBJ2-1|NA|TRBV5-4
CASSLATTAYNEQFF
TGTGCCAGCAGCTTGGCTACGACAGCTTACAATGAGCAGTTCTTC
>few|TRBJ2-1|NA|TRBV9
CASSPWDSQIQFF
TGTGCCAGCAGCCCTTGGGACTCCCAAATCCAATTCTTC
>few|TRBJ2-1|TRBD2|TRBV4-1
CASSRVQPYRLARNYNEQFF
TGCGCCAGCAGCCGCGTCCAACCGTATCGACTAGCGCGGAACTACAATGAGCAGTTCTTC
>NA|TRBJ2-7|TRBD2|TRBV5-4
CASSLGGGRSLGEQYF
TGTGCCAGCAGCTTGGGGGGCGGGAGGAGTTTAGGAGAGCAGTACTTC